The text below deals with one TCR beta chain. The germline V and J ends were trimmed by 1 base and 1 base, with 13 bases remaining between them. The CDR3 has 16 residues. CDR1 and CDR2 from the germline V gene are MNHNS and SASEGT. With baseline, cycle 4 day 1, and cycle 7 day 1 as timepoints, blood was sampled. This sample is drawn from a study of OX40 agonist ivuxolimab in advanced cancers. The method was immunoSEQ multiplex PCR; TCRdb's version includes in-frame clones alone and lacks a portion of them. There are 50,000 to 60,000 clones in the sample; about four fifths occur only once, and more than 1.1% lies in the top ten.

The source is an adult with an advanced solid tumor such as melanoma, head and neck, liver or kidney cancer. Sequences were derived from CD4+ or CD8+ T cells sorted from blood, sampled in a trial of the OX40 agonist ivuxolimab. The chain employs TRBV6-1 and TRBJ1-1; D is perhaps TRBD1 (5 bases). The CDR3: CASSEGQGRANTEAFF. DNA for the CDR3: TGTGCCAGCAGTGAAGGGCAGGGTAGGGCGAACACTGAAGCTTTCTTT.